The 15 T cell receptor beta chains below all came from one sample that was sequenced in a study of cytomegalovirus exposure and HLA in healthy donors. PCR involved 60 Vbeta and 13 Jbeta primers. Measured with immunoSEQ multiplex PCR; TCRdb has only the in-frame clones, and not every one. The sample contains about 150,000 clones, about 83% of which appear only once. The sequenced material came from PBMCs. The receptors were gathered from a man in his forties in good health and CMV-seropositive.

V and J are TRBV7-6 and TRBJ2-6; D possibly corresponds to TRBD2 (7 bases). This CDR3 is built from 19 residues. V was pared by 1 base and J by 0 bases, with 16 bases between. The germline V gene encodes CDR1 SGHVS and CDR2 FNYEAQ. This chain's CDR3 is CASSLVRGGRSSGANVLTF. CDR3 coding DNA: TGTGCCAGCAGCTTAGTTAGGGGGGGCAGGAGCTCTGGGGCCAACGTCCTGACTTTC. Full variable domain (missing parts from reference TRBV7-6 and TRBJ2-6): GAGVSQSPRYKVTKRGQDVALRCDPISGHVSLYWYRQALGQGPEFLTYFNYEAQQDKSGLPNDRFSAERPEGSISTLTIQRTEQRDSAMYRCASSLVRGGRSSGANVLTFGAGSRLTVL.

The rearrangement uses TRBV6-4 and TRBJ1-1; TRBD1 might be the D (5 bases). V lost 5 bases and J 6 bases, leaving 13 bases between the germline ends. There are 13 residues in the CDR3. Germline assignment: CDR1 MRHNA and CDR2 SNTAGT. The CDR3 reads CASSQQEGSEAFF. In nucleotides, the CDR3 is TGTGCCAGCAGTCAACAGGAGGGTTCTGAAGCTTTCTTT.

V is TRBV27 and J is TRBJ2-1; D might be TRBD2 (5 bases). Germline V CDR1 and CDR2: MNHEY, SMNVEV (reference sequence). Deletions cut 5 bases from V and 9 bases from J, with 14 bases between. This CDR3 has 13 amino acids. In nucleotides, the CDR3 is TGTGCCAGCAGTCGGCTAGCCTCCGGTGAGCAGTTCTTC. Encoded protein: CASSRLASGEQFF.

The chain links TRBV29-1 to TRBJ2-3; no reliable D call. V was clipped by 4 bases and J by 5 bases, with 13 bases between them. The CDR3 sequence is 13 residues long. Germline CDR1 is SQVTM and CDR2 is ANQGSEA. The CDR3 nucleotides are TGCAGCGTTGTGGCTAGTTCTCAAGATACGCAGTATTTT. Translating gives CSVVASSQDTQYF.

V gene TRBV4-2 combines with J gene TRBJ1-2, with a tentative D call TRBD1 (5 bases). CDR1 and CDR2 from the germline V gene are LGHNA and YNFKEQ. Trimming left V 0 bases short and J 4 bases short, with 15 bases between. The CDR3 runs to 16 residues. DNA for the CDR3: TGTGCCAGCAGCCAAGATCGGGGGGGGACGGGCTATGGCTACACCTTC. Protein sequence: CASSQDRGGTGYGYTF.

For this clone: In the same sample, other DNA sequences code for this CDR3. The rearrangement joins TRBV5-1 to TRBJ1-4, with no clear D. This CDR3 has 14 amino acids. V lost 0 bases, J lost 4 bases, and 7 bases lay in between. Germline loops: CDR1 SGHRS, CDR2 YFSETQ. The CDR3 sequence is CASSLDSFNEKLFF. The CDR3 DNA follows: TGCGCCAGCAGCTTGGACAGTTTTAATGAAAAACTGTTTTTT.

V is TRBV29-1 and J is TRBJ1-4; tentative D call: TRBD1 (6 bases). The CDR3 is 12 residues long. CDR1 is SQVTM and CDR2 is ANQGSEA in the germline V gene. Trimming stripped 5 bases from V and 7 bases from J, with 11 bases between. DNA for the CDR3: TGCAGCGTTAAAGGGGGAGGTGAAAAACTGTTTTTT. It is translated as CSVKGGGEKLFF. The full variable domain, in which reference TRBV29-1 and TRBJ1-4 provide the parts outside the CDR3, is SAVISQKPSRDICQRGTSLTIQCQVDSQVTMMFWYRQQPGQSLTLIATANQGSEATYESGFVIDKFPISRPNLTFSTLTVSNMSPEDSSIYLCSVKGGGEKLFFGSGTQLSVL.

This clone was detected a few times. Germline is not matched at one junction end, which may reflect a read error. Written as DNA, the CDR3 is TGTGCCAGCAGTGTTCAAGGGCCCGGGACAGGGTGGGACTTC. Translating it yields CASSVQGPGTGWDF. V gene TRBV2 combines with J gene TRBJ2-7, with 9 bases matching TRBD1. The CDR3 runs 14 residues. Germline CDR1 and CDR2: SNHLY and FYNNEI.

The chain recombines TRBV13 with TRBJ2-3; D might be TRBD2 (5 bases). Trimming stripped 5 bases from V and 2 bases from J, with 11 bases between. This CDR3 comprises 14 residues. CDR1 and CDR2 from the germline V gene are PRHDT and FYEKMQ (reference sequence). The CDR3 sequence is CASSIGLLTDTQYF. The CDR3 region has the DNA TGTGCCAGCAGCATCGGACTCCTCACAGATACGCAGTATTTT.

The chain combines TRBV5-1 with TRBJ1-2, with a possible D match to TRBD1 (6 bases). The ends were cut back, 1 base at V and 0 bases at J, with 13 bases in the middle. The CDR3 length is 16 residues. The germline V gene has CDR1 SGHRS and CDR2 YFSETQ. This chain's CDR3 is CASSLSGGRTNYGYTF. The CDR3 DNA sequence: TGCGCCAGCAGCTTGTCGGGGGGCAGAACTAACTATGGCTACACCTTC.

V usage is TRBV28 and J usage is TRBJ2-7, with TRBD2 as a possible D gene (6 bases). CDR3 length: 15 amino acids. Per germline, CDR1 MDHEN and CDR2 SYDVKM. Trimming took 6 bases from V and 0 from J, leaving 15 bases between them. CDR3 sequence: CASRSGTSLSYEQYF. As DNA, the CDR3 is TGTGCCAGCAGGTCTGGGACTTCCCTCTCCTACGAGCAGTACTTC.

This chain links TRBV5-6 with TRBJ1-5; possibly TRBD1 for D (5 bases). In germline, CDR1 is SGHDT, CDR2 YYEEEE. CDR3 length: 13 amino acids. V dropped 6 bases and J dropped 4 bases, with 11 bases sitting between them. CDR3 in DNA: TGTGCCAGCACCGCGGGGGGGAATCAGCCCCAGCATTTT. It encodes CASTAGGNQPQHF. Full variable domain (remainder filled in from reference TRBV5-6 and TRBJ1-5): DAGVTQSPTHLIKTRGQQVTLRCSPKSGHDTVSWYQQALGQGPQFIFQYYEEEERQRGNFPDRFSGHQFPNYSSELNVNALLLGDSALYLCASTAGGNQPQHFGDGTRLSIL.

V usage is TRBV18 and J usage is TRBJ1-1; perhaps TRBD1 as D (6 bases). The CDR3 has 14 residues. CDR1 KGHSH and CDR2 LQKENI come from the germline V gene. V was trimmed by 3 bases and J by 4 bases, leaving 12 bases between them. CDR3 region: CASSPGGASTEAFF. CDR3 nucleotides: TGTGCCAGCTCACCTGGGGGGGCTAGCACTGAAGCTTTCTTT. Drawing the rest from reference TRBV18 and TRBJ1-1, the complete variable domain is NAGVMQNPRHLVRRRGQEARLRCSPMKGHSHVYWYRQLPEEGLKFMVYLQKENIIDESGMPKERFSAEFPKEGPSILRIQQVVRGDSAAYFCASSPGGASTEAFFGQGTRLTVV.

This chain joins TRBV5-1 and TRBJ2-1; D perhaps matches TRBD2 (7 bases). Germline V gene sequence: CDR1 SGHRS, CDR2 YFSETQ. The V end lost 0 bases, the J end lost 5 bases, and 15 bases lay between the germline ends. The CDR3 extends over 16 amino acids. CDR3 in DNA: TGCGCCAGCAGCTTGGGAGGGGGGCTAGCGGACAATGAGCAGTTCTTC. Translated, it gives CASSLGGGLADNEQFF. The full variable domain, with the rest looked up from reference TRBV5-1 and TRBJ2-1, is KAGVTQTPRYLIKTRGQQVTLSCSPISGHRSVSWYQQTPGQGLQFLFEYFSETQRNKGNFPGRFSGRQFSNSRSEMNVSTLELGDSALYLCASSLGGGLADNEQFFGPGTRLTVL.

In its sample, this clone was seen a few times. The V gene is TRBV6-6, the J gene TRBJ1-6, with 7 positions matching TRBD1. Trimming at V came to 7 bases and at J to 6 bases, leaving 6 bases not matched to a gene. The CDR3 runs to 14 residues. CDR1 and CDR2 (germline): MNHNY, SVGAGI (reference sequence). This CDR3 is CASTSTGSNSPLHF. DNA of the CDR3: TGTGCCAGCACTTCGACAGGGAGTAATTCACCCCTCCACTTT.